The rows below give T cell receptor beta chains drawn from one sample of a study of control samples from healthy donors and cancer patients. Measured with immunoSEQ multiplex PCR; TCRdb has only the in-frame clones, and not every one. This table has roughly 86,000 clones, 75% to 95% appearing once. Material for sequencing was blood. The source of these receptors is a young man in good health. Both conserved end residues are part of each CDR3. Each record gives: V gene, J gene, D gene, clone size, CDR3 DNA, CDR3 protein. D genes are given only for firm matches. Size tells how often a clone was seen (once, few, many) or the class of an expanded clone, and some rows leave it out.

V gene: TRBV15
J gene: TRBJ1-5
D gene: .
clone size: .
CDR3 DNA: TGTGCCACCAGCAGGGACCTATATAGCAATCAGCCCCAGCATTTT
CDR3 protein: CATSRDLYSNQPQHF

V gene: TRBV6-6
J gene: TRBJ2-7
D gene: .
clone size: .
CDR3 DNA: TGTGCCAGCAGCCCCCGGGACAAATACGAGCAGTACTTC
CDR3 protein: CASSPRDKYEQYF

V gene: TRBV7-2
J gene: TRBJ1-6
D gene: TRBD1
clone size: once
CDR3 DNA: TGTGCCAGCAGCTCTCGGACAGGGAATAGTAATTCACCCCTCCACTTT
CDR3 protein: CASSSRTGNSNSPLHF

V gene: TRBV4-1
J gene: TRBJ1-2
D gene: .
clone size: .
CDR3 DNA: TGCGCCAGCAGCCAAGATGACAGGCGAGGGCGAGGCTACACCTTC
CDR3 protein: CASSQDDRRGRGYTF

V gene: TRBV7-9
J gene: TRBJ1-5
D gene: .
clone size: once
CDR3 DNA: TGTGCCAGCAGCTTTGTAGAGAGCAATCAGCCCCAGCATTTT
CDR3 protein: CASSFVESNQPQHF

V gene: TRBV6-1
J gene: TRBJ2-7
D gene: .
clone size: .
CDR3 DNA: TGTGCCAGCAGTCACAGCTACGAGCAGTACTTC
CDR3 protein: CASSHSYEQYF

V gene: TRBV3-1/TRBV3-2
J gene: TRBJ2-2
D gene: .
clone size: .
CDR3 DNA: TGTGCCAGCAGCCAAGGGACTACCTCAGGTCCCGGGGAGCTGTTTTTT
CDR3 protein: CASSQGTTSGPGELFF

V gene: TRBV15
J gene: TRBJ2-5
D gene: .
clone size: .
CDR3 DNA: TGTGCCACCAGCAGAGATGAGGGCCAAGAGACCCAGTACTTC
CDR3 protein: CATSRDEGQETQYF

V gene: TRBV5-8
J gene: TRBJ2-3
D gene: .
clone size: .
CDR3 DNA: TGTGCCAGCAGCTTGGACATCTCTAGCACAGATACGCAGTATTTT
CDR3 protein: CASSLDISSTDTQYF

V gene: TRBV7-2
J gene: TRBJ2-7
D gene: .
clone size: .
CDR3 DNA: TGTGCCAGCAGCTTCTGGGGAGCCGGTTACGAGCAGTACTTC
CDR3 protein: CASSFWGAGYEQYF

V gene: TRBV29-1
J gene: TRBJ2-3
D gene: .
clone size: once
CDR3 DNA: TGCAGCGTCGAAATCCTGGCAAATACGCAGTATTTT
CDR3 protein: CSVEILANTQYF

V gene: TRBV30
J gene: TRBJ1-2
D gene: .
clone size: .
CDR3 DNA: TGTGCCTGGAGCCGGCGGGGGTCTAGAGGAGGCTACACCTTC
CDR3 protein: CAWSRRGSRGGYTF

V gene: TRBV7-6
J gene: TRBJ2-4
D gene: .
clone size: few
CDR3 DNA: TGTGCCAGCAGCTCCACTTTTAGTGGGGCCAAAAACATTCAGTACTTC
CDR3 protein: CASSSTFSGAKNIQYF

V gene: TRBV6-1
J gene: TRBJ1-5
D gene: TRBD1
clone size: .
CDR3 DNA: TGTGCCAGCAGTGAACCGACGACAGGGGTTCAGCCCCAGCATTTT
CDR3 protein: CASSEPTTGVQPQHF

V gene: TRBV11-2
J gene: TRBJ1-3
D gene: .
clone size: once
CDR3 DNA: TGTGCCAGCAGCTTAGACAGAAACACCATATATTTT
CDR3 protein: CASSLDRNTIYF

V gene: TRBV25-1
J gene: TRBJ2-5
D gene: .
clone size: .
CDR3 DNA: TGTGCCAGCAGTGAAGGAGCCGGCCCCCAAGAGACCCAGTACTTC
CDR3 protein: CASSEGAGPQETQYF

V gene: TRBV15
J gene: TRBJ2-1
D gene: TRBD2
clone size: .
CDR3 DNA: TGTGCCACCAGCAGAGAAGGGATTAGCGGGGGCCTCTACAATGAGCAGTTCTTC
CDR3 protein: CATSREGISGGLYNEQFF

V gene: TRBV4-1
J gene: TRBJ2-7
D gene: TRBD1
clone size: .
CDR3 DNA: TGCGCCAGCAGCCAAGAGGGGAACAGGGGACGGTACGAGCAGTACTTC
CDR3 protein: CASSQEGNRGRYEQYF

V gene: TRBV7-2
J gene: TRBJ2-4
D gene: .
clone size: .
CDR3 DNA: TGTGCCAGCAGCTTCAGGACAGAGGTCCCCTTGGCCAAAAACATTCAGTACTTC
CDR3 protein: CASSFRTEVPLAKNIQYF

V gene: TRBV18
J gene: TRBJ2-1
D gene: .
clone size: .
CDR3 DNA: TGTGCCAGCTCACCACCTGGGACTCTAACAATCTCCTACAATGAGCAGTTCTTC
CDR3 protein: CASSPPGTLTISYNEQFF

V gene: TRBV6-5
J gene: TRBJ1-2
D gene: .
clone size: .
CDR3 DNA: TGTGCCAGCAGTTACTCGAGGGGGGAGCTCTATGGCTACACCTTC
CDR3 protein: CASSYSRGELYGYTF

V gene: TRBV19
J gene: TRBJ2-2
D gene: .
clone size: once
CDR3 DNA: TGTGCCAGTAGAATGAGGCGGGGAGATACCGGGGAGCTGTTTTTT
CDR3 protein: CASRMRRGDTGELFF

V gene: TRBV7-9
J gene: TRBJ2-7
D gene: TRBD2
clone size: .
CDR3 DNA: TGTGCCAGCAGCCGGGGGGGCTACGAGCAGTACTTC
CDR3 protein: CASSRGGYEQYF

V gene: TRBV7-2
J gene: TRBJ1-6
D gene: .
clone size: .
CDR3 DNA: TGTGCCAGCTCCGAGCGCTACAGGGATTCACCCCTCCACTTT
CDR3 protein: CASSERYRDSPLHF

V gene: TRBV11-2
J gene: TRBJ2-2
D gene: TRBD2
clone size: .
CDR3 DNA: TGTGCCAGCAGCCTCTTAACCGGACTAGCGGGAACCGGGGAGCTGTTTTTT
CDR3 protein: CASSLLTGLAGTGELFF

V gene: TRBV25-1
J gene: TRBJ1-2
D gene: .
clone size: .
CDR3 DNA: TGTGCCAGCACGACAGACGCCTATGGCTACACCTTC
CDR3 protein: CASTTDAYGYTF

V gene: TRBV3-1/TRBV3-2
J gene: TRBJ2-7
D gene: .
clone size: .
CDR3 DNA: TGTGCCAGCAGAAACCAGGGCACCTACGAGCAGTACTTC
CDR3 protein: CASRNQGTYEQYF

V gene: TRBV9
J gene: TRBJ2-1
D gene: TRBD2
clone size: .
CDR3 DNA: TGTGCCGGCAGCGCCCGACTAGCGCCAGGTGCCCACAATGAGCAGTTCTTC
CDR3 protein: CAGSARLAPGAHNEQFF

V gene: TRBV5-1
J gene: TRBJ2-5
D gene: .
clone size: .
CDR3 DNA: TGCGCCAGCAGCTTTAAAGAGACCCAGTACTTC
CDR3 protein: CASSFKETQYF

V gene: TRBV7-2
J gene: TRBJ2-5
D gene: .
clone size: .
CDR3 DNA: TGTGCCAGCAGCTTCCCAGGGCGTCAAGAGACCCAGTACTTC
CDR3 protein: CASSFPGRQETQYF

V gene: TRBV21-1
J gene: TRBJ2-1
D gene: .
clone size: .
CDR3 DNA: TGTGCCAGCAGCAAAGGAAAAAGCCACCCCGGGGCGAGGAATGAGCAGTTCTTC
CDR3 protein: CASSKGKSHPGARNEQFF

V gene: TRBV10-3
J gene: TRBJ1-1
D gene: TRBD1
clone size: once
CDR3 DNA: TGTGCCATCCGTACAGGGGTCACTGAAGCTTTCTTT
CDR3 protein: CAIRTGVTEAFF

V gene: TRBV7-3
J gene: TRBJ2-6
D gene: .
clone size: .
CDR3 DNA: TGTGCCAGCAGTGGAGGACAGCTTGGGTGGGCCAACGTCCTGACTTTC
CDR3 protein: CASSGGQLGWANVLTF

V gene: TRBV27
J gene: TRBJ2-5
D gene: .
clone size: once
CDR3 DNA: TGTGCCAGCAGTCCCCGGTTGGCGACGGCCCAGTACTTC
CDR3 protein: CASSPRLATAQYF

V gene: TRBV24-1
J gene: TRBJ1-1
D gene: .
clone size: .
CDR3 DNA: TGTGCCACCCATTCTGGGGTTAAGAACACTGAAGCTTTCTTT
CDR3 protein: CATHSGVKNTEAFF

V gene: TRBV19
J gene: TRBJ2-3
D gene: TRBD2
clone size: .
CDR3 DNA: TGTGCCAGTAGTATGACTAGCGGGAGGGTAGTCGATACGCAGTATTTT
CDR3 protein: CASSMTSGRVVDTQYF